This T cell receptor (beta chain) emerged from a study of technical replicates of blood from a few donors (dated 2017 in TCRdb). At the junction V is shortened by 6 bases and J by 9 bases, with 11 bases in between. The CDR3 covers 12 residues, taking in both the cysteine and the phenylalanine. The DNA shown is the 36-base CDR3, in frame from base 1. The germline V gene encodes CDR1 MNHEY and CDR2 SMNVEV (reference sequence). Receptors were amplified or captured by the immunoSEQ multiplex PCR assay. As stored in TCRdb, this immuneACCESS dataset retains in-frame rearrangements with V and J assigned. A fraction of the clones does not appear; measured against another copy, unresolved V genes explain less than half of the discrepancy, and the remainder lacks a known reason. Here the sample has roughly 70,000 clones; about 97% occur a single time. The top ten clones comprise roughly 0.25% of the sample.

Comments on this clone: No cognate antigen has been identified for it. Base qualities are not recorded, but no much larger clone differs from it by a single base.

Recombination joined TRBV27 with TRBJ2-2; TRBD1 is possibly the D segment (6 matching bases). Sequencing was carried out using T cells isolated from PBMCs. The TCR comes from a human donor in good health. CDR3 region: CASRSGARELFF. The DNA sequence is TGTGCCAGCAGATCAGGGGCGAGGGAGCTGTTTTTT.